One T cell receptor beta chain is described in this entry. The sample comes from a study of blood T cell repertoires in COVID-19. Overall study: Samples of COVID-19 (acute and convalescent) were obtained from the United States, Italy and Spain. T cells, B-cell-depleted T cells, or PBMCs provided the cDNA or gDNA that served as material.

The method was immunoSEQ multiplex PCR; TCRdb's version includes in-frame clones alone and lacks a portion of them. The sample yields over 40,000 clones, roughly 90% seen once. The length of the CDR3 is 15 residues. V shed 4 bases and J shed 0 bases, with 12 bases lying between them. The V gene's germline CDR1 is MNHEY and CDR2 SVGAGI. The genes are TRBV6-5 and TRBJ1-1; D not resolved. The sequence was collected from a human donor in a cohort sampled during active COVID-19. The sample was peripheral blood. The DNA for the CDR3 is TGTGCCAGCAGTTCCCTAGGCACACTGAACACTGAAGCTTTCTTT. This encodes CASSSLGTLNTEAFF.